Shown below are 14 T cell receptor beta chains from a single sample sequenced in a study of T-cell reconstitution after alpha-beta-depleted transplantation in children. TCRbeta library preparation incorporated unique molecular identifiers. Using its own MiXCR run on the PCR reads, TCRdb lists one record per CDR3 protein. The table lists roughly 490,000 distinct CDR3 sequences, over 9.5% of them singletons, with approximately 15% in the top ten. This specimen consisted of PBMCs, mostly from graft donor cells, obtained 180 days after TCRalphabeta/CD19-depleted stem cell transplant. The receptors were sampled from a female patient aged 2-15 years who had a stem cell transplant for aplastic anemia, so the T cells may come from the graft donor.

This chain connects TRBV28 to TRBJ1-2, with TRBD1 matching over 11 bases. V shed 3 bases and J 2 bases; nucleotides not matched to a gene: 8. The germline CDR1 and CDR2 sequences are MDHEN and SYDVKM. This CDR3 spans 17 amino acids. The CDR3 nucleotides are TGTGCCAGCAGTTTTTGGACAGGGGGCTACGAAAACTATGGCTACACCTTC. As protein: CASSFWTGGYENYGYTF.

This clonotype was seen many times. This sequence joins TRBV7-9 and TRBJ1-2, with D possibly matching TRBD1 (5 bases). Trimming took off 1 base at V and 8 bases at J, with 17 bases between the two ends. The germline V gene has CDR1 SEHNR and CDR2 FQNEAQ (reference sequence). The CDR3 has 15 residues. As DNA, the CDR3 is TGTGCCAGCAGCTTAGGGGGGACGGACCTAAGAGGCTACACCTTC. Amino acids: CASSLGGTDLRGYTF.

The V call is TRBV20-1, the J call TRBJ2-3; 8 positions agree with TRBD1. Germline V gene sequence: CDR1 DFQATT, CDR2 SNEGSKA (reference sequence). Germline trimming cut 5 bases from V and 4 bases from J; bases unmatched to any gene: 5. The CDR3 has 13 amino acids. The CDR3 nucleotides are TGCAGTGCTTTCAGGGGGCGCCCAGATACGCAGTATTTT. Protein: CSAFRGRPDTQYF.

The chain links TRBV29-1 to TRBJ1-3; D is ambiguous. Trimming pared 4 bases from V and 2 bases from J, leaving 9 bases between. The germline CDR1 and CDR2 sequences are SQVTM and ANQGSEA. This CDR3 is 13 amino acids long. The CDR3 is CSVGLTAGNTIYF. The CDR3 DNA is TGCAGCGTTGGGCTAACGGCTGGAAACACCATATATTTT.

The table lists this clonotype with a few counts. This chain joins TRBV20-1 and TRBJ2-2; TRBD2 agrees at 14 bases. Germline V gives CDR1 DFQATT, CDR2 SNEGSKA (reference sequence). This CDR3 comprises 18 residues. Trimming took 3 bases from V and 7 from J; bases not matched to a gene: 13. CDR3 residues: CSARDAWRLAGGVGELFF. CDR3 DNA: TGCAGTGCTAGGGATGCCTGGCGACTAGCGGGAGGGGTCGGGGAGCTGTTTTTT.

The gene calls are TRBV6-1 and TRBJ2-7, with D perhaps matching TRBD1 (6 bases). This CDR3 has 14 amino acids. With 7 bases removed from V and 5 bases from J, the gap between germline ends came to 18 bases. Germline V gene data show CDR1 as MNHNS and CDR2 as SASEGT. CDR3 in amino acids: CASNKGGPRHEQYF. In DNA, the CDR3 is TGTGCCAGCAACAAAGGGGGACCGCGCCACGAGCAGTACTTC.

This clonotype was counted at least ten times. This chain uses TRBV25-1 with TRBJ2-5; the D gene is possibly TRBD1 (5 bases). Germline assignment: CDR1 MGHDK and CDR2 SYGVNS. This CDR3 comprises 14 residues. V was cut by 1 base and J by 2 bases, with 8 bases left in between. This CDR3 reads CASSEWGPQETQYF. The DNA for the CDR3 is TGTGCCAGCAGTGAATGGGGCCCGCAAGAGACCCAGTACTTC.

This clonotype was counted many times. Relative to the germline gene, one junction end is altered; a read error may explain this. The chain carries TRBV18 and TRBJ2-7; 8 bases fit TRBD1. Germline V CDR1 and CDR2: KGHSH, LQKENI. The CDR3 has 13 residues. The CDR3 reads CASSTGQVYEQYF. The CDR3 DNA is TGCGCCAGCAGCACGGGACAGGTCTACGAGCAGTACTTC.

The chain carries TRBV5-6 and TRBJ2-1; a weak D match, TRBD2 (5 bases). The CDR3 totals 16 residues. The germline V gene encodes CDR1 SGHDT and CDR2 YYEEEE. The germline V and J ends were trimmed by 2 bases and 12 bases, with 24 bases remaining between them. CDR3 sequence reads: CASSLNGGSSLLGQFF. The CDR3 DNA sequence: TGTGCCAGCAGCTTAAATGGTGGGAGCTCCTTATTGGGGCAGTTCTTC.

The chain recombines TRBV10-3 with TRBJ2-7; 7 bases fit TRBD2. Per germline, CDR1 ENHRY and CDR2 SYGVKD. This CDR3 is built from 14 residues. With 10 bases clipped from V and 3 bases from J, the junction kept 12 bases outside the gene matches. The CDR3 DNA reads TGTGCCACCGGACTAGTTTCCCGGGACTACGAGCAGTACTTC. Translation gives CATGLVSRDYEQYF.

The chain couples TRBV12-3 or TRBV12-4 to TRBJ2-7, with D possibly being TRBD1 (6 bases). The length of the CDR3 is 14 residues. Trimming removed 7 bases from V and 3 bases from J, with 16 bases in between. The CDR3 nucleotides read TGTGCCAGCACTCAAAGCAGGGGAGTCTACGAGCAGTACGTC. Encoded protein: CASTQSRGVYEQYV.

This clonotype has just a few counts. The chain links TRBV28 to TRBJ2-3; possible D gene TRBD1, 6 bases. Trimming removed 6 bases from V and 3 bases from J, with 16 bases in between. The germline CDR1 and CDR2 sequences are MDHEN and SYDVKM. The length of the CDR3 is 15 residues. For the CDR3, the DNA is TGTGCCAGCAGCTACATGGGGGCTGAGACAGATACGCAGTATTTT. Amino acids: CASSYMGAETDTQYF.

This clonotype has more than one count but fewer than ten. The chain combines TRBV6-2 or TRBV6-3 with TRBJ2-1; a possible D gene is TRBD2 (5 bases). V lost 6 bases and J lost 0, with 6 bases in between. The germline gives CDR1 MNHEY, CDR2 SVGEGT. The CDR3 has 13 residues. The DNA of the CDR3 is TGTGCCAGCAGGCGGGCCTCCTACAATGAGCAGTTCTTC. Its translation is CASRRASYNEQFF.

There are many counts of this clonotype. The V and J genes are TRBV9 and TRBJ2-2; 7 bases are a match to TRBD2. After removal of 0 bases from V and 3 bases from J, the junction contained 2 bases not matched to a gene. CDR1 and CDR2 (germline): SGDLS, YYNGEE. The CDR3 totals 15 residues. CDR3 loop: CASSVGAGDTGELFF. The CDR3 DNA sequence: TGTGCCAGCAGCGTAGGGGCGGGGGACACCGGGGAGCTGTTTTTT. Based on the CDR3 plus reference TRBV9 and TRBJ2-2, the full variable domain is DSGVTQTPKHLITATGQRVTLRCSPRSGDLSVYWYQQSLDQGLQFLIQYYNGEERAKGNILERFSAQQFPDLHSELNLSSLELGDSALYFCASSVGAGDTGELFFGEGSRLTVL.